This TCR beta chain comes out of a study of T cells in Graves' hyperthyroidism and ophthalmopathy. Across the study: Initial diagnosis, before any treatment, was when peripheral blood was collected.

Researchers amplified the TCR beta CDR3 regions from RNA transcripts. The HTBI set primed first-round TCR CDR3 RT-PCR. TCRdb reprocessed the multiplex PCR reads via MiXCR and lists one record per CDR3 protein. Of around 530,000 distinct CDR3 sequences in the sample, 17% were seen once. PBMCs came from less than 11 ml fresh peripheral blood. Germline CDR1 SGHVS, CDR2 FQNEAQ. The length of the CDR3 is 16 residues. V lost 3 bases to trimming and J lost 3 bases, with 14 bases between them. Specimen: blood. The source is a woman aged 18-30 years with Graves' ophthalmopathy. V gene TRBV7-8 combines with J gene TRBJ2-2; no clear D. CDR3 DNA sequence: TGTGCCAGCAGCTTCTGGATAGGGTTCGACACCGGGGAGCTGTTTTTT. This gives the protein CASSFWIGFDTGELFF.